A single sample gave rise to the 3 T cell receptor beta chains below, sequenced in a study of radiation and T cells in renal cell carcinoma. Some clones are missing from TCRdb's copy, which holds only in-frame ones; the method was immunoSEQ multiplex PCR. This sample has approximately 94,000 clones, with 82% found just once. Time point defined: baseline pretreatment blood. As to treatment: 15 Gy SBRT to primary tumor, nephrectomy 4 weeks later. Sequencing used blood, obtained from a patient whose treatment included radiotherapy and nephrectomy. Every receptor here comes from a man aged 55 to 70 with renal cell carcinoma.

This clone has ten or more counts. The rearrangement links TRBV6-5 to TRBJ2-2; 9 positions agree with TRBD2. Germline CDR1 and CDR2: MNHEY and SVGAGI. The CDR3 is made up of 16 amino acids. Trimming removed 2 bases from V and 4 bases from J; junction bases left unmatched: 5. This CDR3 is CASSYVAGVTTGELFF. The CDR3, as DNA: TGTGCCAGCAGTTACGTAGCGGGAGTTACCACCGGGGAGCTGTTTTTT.

This sequence joins TRBV7-9 and TRBJ2-3; 13 bases agree with TRBD2. CDR3 length equals 18 residues. Trimming took 3 bases from V and 2 from J; bases not matched to a gene: 8. Germline CDR1 SEHNR, CDR2 FQNEAQ (reference sequence). DNA for the CDR3: TGTGCCAGCAGCTTCCCCGGGACTAGCGGGACTCTCACAGATACGCAGTATTTT. Residues: CASSFPGTSGTLTDTQYF.

The J gene is TRBJ2-5, the V gene TRBV5-1, with 9 bases identical to TRBD2. The length of the CDR3 is 18 residues. CDR1 and CDR2 (germline): SGHRS, YFSETQ. Trimming at V came to 0 bases and at J to 2 bases, leaving 11 bases not matched to a gene. This chain's CDR3 is CASSLGYRSSGSQETQYF. CDR3 sequence (DNA): TGCGCCAGCAGCTTGGGTTATCGTAGTAGCGGGAGTCAAGAGACCCAGTACTTC. Supplemented by reference TRBV5-1 and TRBJ2-5, the full variable domain reads KAGVTQTPRYLIKTRGQQVTLSCSPISGHRSVSWYQQTPGQGLQFLFEYFSETQRNKGNFPGRFSGRQFSNSRSEMNVSTLELGDSALYLCASSLGYRSSGSQETQYFGPGTRLLVL.